Here is one T cell receptor (beta chain) with its context. This clonotype has a count of ten or more. This receptor's antigen is unknown. Qualities for individual bases were not recorded, and no much larger clone is one base off. Sample treatment or condition, as interpreted from the label and publication: allogeneic hematopoietic cell transplantation with graft depleted of TCRalphabeta T cells and CD19 B cells. Transplant recipients were children who received TCRalphabeta/CD19-depleted allogeneic hematopoietic cell grafts. The library came from PCR. Sequencer: Illumina HiSeq 2500. To normalize quantification of the TCRbeta repertoire, the TCR libraries were built with molecular barcoding that relied on unique molecular identifiers. TCRdb applied fastp at Q25 and MiXCR to the public reads, then kept only in-frame beta chains. Each record represents a unique CDR3 protein, reported with the most common genes and DNA among its rows. The sample records 240,000 or so distinct CDR3 sequences, around 7.8% of which are singletons. The ten top clones hold just under 6.5% of the sample.

This sample was taken from a study of T-cell reconstitution after alpha-beta-depleted transplantation in children (dated by TCRdb to about 2016). The study in broad terms: Using TCR repertoire profiling, the study quantitatively followed how T-cell immune reconstitution unfolded in children after TCRalphabeta/CD19-depleted allogeneic hematopoietic cell transplantation. Study-wide conclusions, independent of this receptor: Apparently early alphabetaT-cell count recovery about two months after transplant reportedly relied on only several hundred rapidly expanded clones derived from non-depleted graft cells. Over the following months the frequencies of hyperexpanded clones went down, and after one year T-cell counts and TCRbeta diversity were mostly credited to newly produced T cells. In some patients, the high TCRbeta diversity seen at day 60 was put down to recipient T cells and intrathymic progenitors that had survived conditioning.

The clonotype was recovered from a male patient younger than 18 who had a stem cell transplant for acute lymphoblastic leukemia, so the T cells may come from the graft donor. Sequenced material: PBMCs, mostly from graft donor cells, taken 180 days after TCRalphabeta/CD19-depleted stem cell transplant.

The CDR3 reads CASSLSYSGRTEAFF. The nucleotide sequence is given as TGTGCCAGCAGTTTATCGTACTCAGGAAGGACTGAAGCTTTCTTT. The rearranged segments are TRBV27 and TRBJ1-1, with no confident D gene call. V is cut by 0 bases and J by 5 bases, and the space between the germline ends is 13 bases. The germline V gene (reference sequence) provides CDR1 MNHEY and CDR2 SMNVEV. The CDR3 starts with the cysteine, ends with the phenylalanine, and has 15 residues. Only the CDR3 portion is preserved as DNA: 45 bases, with reading frame beginning at the first base.